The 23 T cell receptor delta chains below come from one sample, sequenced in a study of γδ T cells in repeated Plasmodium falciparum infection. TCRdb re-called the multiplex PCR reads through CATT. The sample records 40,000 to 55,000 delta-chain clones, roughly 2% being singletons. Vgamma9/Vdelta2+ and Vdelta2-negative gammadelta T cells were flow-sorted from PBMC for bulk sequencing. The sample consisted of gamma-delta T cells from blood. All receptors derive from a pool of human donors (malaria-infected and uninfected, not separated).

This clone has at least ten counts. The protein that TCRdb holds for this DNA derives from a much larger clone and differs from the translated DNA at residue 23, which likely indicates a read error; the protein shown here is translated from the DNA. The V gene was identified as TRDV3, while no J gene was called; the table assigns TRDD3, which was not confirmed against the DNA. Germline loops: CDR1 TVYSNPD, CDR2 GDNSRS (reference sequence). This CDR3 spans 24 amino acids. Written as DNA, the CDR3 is TGTGCCTTTAGCTACCCTTCCTACTTAGGGGATGTACTGGGGGATACGCTGTACACCGATAAACTCACCTTT. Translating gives CAFSYPSYLGDVLGDTLYTDKLTF.

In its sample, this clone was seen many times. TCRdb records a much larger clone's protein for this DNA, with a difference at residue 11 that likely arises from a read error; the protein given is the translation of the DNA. CDR3 loop: CACDAVGDPGGKLIF. CDR3 nucleotide sequence: TGTGCCTGTGACGCAGTAGGGGATCCGGGCGGTAAACTCATCTTT. V gene TRDV2 combines with J gene TRDJ1; a possible D gene is TRDD3 (6 bases). Since TCRdb gives no J gene, matching the DNA to germline was used here to assign it. CDR3 length: 15 amino acids. V lost 3 bases and J 7 bases, leaving 20 bases between the germline ends. CDR1 is GEAIGNYY, CDR2 EKD, per germline.

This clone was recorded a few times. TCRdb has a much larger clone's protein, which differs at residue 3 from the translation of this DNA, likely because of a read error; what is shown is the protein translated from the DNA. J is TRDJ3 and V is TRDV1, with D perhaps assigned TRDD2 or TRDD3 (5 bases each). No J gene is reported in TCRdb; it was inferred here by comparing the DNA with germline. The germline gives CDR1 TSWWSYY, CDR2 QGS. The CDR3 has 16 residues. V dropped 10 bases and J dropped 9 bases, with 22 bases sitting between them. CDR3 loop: CAPGGRGSPSTRQMFF. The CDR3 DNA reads TGTGCTCCTGGTGGCCGGGGGTCCCCTTCCACCCGACAGATGTTTTTC.

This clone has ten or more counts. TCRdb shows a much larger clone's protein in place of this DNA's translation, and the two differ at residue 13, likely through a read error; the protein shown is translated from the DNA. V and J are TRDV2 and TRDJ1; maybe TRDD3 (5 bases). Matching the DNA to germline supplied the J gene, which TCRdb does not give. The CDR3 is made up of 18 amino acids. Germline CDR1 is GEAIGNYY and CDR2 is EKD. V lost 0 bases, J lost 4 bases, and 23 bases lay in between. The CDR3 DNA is TGTGCCTGTGACACCGTCGACGGGATTAAACGGTACATCGATAAACTCATCTTT. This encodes CACDTVDGIKRYIDKLIF.

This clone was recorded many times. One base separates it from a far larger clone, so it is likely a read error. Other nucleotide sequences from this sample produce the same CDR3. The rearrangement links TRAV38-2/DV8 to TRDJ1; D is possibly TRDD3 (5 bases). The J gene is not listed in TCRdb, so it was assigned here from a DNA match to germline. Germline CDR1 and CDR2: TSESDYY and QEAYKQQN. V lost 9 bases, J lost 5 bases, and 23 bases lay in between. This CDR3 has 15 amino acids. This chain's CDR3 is CASSRGIRRADKLIF. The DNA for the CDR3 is TGTGCTTCATCCCGTGGGATCCGGCGGGCTGATAAACTCATCTTT.

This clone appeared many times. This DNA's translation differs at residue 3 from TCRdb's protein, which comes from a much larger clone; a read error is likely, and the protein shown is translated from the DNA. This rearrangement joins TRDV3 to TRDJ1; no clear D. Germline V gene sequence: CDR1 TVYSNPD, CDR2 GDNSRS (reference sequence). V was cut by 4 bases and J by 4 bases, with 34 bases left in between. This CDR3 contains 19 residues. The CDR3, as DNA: TGTGCCTCCCCAAAATCGACGTACATTCGGCCCCGGAGATACGATAAACTCATCTTT. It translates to CASPKSTYIRPRRYDKLIF. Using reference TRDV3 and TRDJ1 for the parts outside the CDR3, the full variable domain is CDKVTQSSPDQTVASGSEVVLLCTYDTVYSNPDLFWYRIRPDYSFQFVFYGDNSRSEGADFTQGRFSVKHILTQKAFHLVISPVRTEDSATYYCASPKSTYIRPRRYDKLIFGKGTRVTVEP.

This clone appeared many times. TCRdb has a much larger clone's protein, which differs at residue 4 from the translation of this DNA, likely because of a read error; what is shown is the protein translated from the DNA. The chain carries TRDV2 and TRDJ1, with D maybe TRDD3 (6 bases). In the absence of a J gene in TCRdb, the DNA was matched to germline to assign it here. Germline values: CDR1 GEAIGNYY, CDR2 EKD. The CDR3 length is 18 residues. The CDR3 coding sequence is TGTGCCTGTGGCACCCAGGCGTGTAACGGGGGAGACACCGATAAACTCATCTTT. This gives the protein CACGTQACNGGDTDKLIF.

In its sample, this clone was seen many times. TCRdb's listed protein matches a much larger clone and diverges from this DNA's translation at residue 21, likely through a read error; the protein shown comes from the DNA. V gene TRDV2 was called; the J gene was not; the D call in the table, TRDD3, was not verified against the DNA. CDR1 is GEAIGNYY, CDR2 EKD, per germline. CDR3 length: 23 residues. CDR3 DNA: TGTGCCTGTGACATGGTCGGATTCCTCCCAAACCTTCCTGCTGGAGCGTACACCGATAAACCCATCTTT. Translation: CACDMVGFLPNLPAGAYTDKPIF.

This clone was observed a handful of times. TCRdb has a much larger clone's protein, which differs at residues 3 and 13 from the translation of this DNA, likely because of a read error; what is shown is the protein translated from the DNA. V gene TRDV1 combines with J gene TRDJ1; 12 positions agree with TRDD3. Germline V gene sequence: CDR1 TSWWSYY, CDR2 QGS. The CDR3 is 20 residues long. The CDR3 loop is CAIGDAFPYWGIQGADKLIF. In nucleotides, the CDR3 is TGTGCTATTGGGGACGCATTCCCTTACTGGGGGATACAGGGGGCCGATAAACTCATCTTT.

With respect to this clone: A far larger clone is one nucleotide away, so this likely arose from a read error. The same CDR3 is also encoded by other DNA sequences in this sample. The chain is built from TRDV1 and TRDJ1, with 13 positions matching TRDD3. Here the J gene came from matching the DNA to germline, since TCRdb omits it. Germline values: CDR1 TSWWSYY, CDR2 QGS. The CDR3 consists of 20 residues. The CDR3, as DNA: TGTGCCCTTGATGCGGGGCCTTACTGGGGGATACGCCCGTACACCGATAAACTCATCTTT. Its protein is CALDAGPYWGIRPYTDKLIF.

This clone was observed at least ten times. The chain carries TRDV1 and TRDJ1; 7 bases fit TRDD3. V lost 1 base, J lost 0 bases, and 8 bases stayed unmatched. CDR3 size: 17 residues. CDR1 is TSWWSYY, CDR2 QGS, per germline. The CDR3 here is CALGEPGDSKNTDKLIF. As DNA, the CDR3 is TGTGCTCTTGGGGAACCAGGGGATAGTAAGAACACCGATAAACTCATCTTT.

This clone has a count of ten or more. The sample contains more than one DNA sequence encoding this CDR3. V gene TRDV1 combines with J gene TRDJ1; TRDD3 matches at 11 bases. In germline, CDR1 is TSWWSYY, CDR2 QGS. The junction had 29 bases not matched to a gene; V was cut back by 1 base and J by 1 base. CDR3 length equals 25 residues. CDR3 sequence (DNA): TGTGCTCTTGGGGAACGTTTAAGGTTCCTACGACCCTCGAGGTGGGGGATACGCGGCACCGATAAACTCATCTTT. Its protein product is CALGERLRFLRPSRWGIRGTDKLIF.

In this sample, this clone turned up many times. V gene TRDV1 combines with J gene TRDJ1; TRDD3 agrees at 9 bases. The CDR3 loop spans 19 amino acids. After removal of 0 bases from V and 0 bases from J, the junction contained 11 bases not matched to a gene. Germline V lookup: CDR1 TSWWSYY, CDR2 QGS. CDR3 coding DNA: TGTGCTCTTGGGGAACTAGGGTACTGGGGGAGATTGTACACCGATAAACTCATCTTT. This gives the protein CALGELGYWGRLYTDKLIF.

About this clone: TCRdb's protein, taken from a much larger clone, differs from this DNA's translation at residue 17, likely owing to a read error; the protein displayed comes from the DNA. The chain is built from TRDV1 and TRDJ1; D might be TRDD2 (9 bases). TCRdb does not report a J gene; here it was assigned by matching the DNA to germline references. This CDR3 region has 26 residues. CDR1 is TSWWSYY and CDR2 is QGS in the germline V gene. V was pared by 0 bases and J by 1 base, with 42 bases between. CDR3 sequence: CALGELHTFLQTPYWGVQSCTDKLIF. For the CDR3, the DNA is TGTGCTCTTGGGGAACTCCATACCTTCCTACAGACCCCGTACTGGGGGGTACAGTCTTGCACCGATAAACTCATCTTT.

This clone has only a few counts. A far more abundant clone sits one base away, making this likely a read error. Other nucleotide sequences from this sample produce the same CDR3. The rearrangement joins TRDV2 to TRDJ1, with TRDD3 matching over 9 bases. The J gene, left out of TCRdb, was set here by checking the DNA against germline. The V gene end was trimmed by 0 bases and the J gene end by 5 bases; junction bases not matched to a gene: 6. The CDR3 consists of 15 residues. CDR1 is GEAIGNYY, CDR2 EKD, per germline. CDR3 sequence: CACDTVEGIRDKLIF. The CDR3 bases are TGTGCCTGTGACACCGTGGAGGGGATACGAGATAAACTCATCTTT.

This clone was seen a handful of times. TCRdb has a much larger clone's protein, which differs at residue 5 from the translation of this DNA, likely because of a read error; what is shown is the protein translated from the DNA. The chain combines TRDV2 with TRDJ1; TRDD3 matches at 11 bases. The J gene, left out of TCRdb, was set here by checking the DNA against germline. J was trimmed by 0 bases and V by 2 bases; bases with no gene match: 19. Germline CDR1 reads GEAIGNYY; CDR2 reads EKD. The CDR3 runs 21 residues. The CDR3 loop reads CACDIERVLTGGYPYTDKLIF. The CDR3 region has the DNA TGTGCCTGTGACATCGAAAGGGTTCTTACTGGGGGATATCCGTACACCGATAAACTCATCTTT.

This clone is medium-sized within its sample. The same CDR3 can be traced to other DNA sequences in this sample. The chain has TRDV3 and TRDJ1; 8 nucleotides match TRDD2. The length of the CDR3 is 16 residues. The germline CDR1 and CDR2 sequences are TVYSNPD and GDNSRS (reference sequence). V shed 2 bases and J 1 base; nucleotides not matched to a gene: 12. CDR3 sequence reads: CAFGPLPKGSTDKLIF. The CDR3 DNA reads TGTGCCTTTGGCCCCCTTCCTAAGGGGTCCACCGATAAACTCATCTTT.

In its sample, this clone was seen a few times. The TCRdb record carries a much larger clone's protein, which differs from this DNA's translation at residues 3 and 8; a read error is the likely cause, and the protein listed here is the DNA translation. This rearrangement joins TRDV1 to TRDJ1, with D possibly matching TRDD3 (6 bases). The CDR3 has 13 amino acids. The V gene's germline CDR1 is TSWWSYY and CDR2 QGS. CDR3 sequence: CAPGEFPTDKLIF. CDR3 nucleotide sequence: TGTGCTCCTGGGGAATTTCCGACCGATAAACTCATCTTT.

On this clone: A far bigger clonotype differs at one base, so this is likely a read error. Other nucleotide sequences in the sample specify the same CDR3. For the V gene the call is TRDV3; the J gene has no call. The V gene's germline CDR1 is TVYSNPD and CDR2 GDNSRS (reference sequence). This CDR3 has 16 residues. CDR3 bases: TGTGCCTTTAACCCGCCCTGCAACCCAGACACCGATAAGCTCATCTTT. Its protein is CAFNPPCNPDTDKLIF.

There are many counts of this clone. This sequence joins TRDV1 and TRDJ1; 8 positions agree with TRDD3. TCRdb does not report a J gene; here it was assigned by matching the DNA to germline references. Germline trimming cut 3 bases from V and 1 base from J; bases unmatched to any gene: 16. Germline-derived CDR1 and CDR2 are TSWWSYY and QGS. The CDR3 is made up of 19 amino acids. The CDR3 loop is CALGDPPSTGDTSTDKLIF. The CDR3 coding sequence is TGTGCTCTTGGGGACCCCCCCTCCACTGGGGATACAAGCACCGATAAACTCATCTTT.

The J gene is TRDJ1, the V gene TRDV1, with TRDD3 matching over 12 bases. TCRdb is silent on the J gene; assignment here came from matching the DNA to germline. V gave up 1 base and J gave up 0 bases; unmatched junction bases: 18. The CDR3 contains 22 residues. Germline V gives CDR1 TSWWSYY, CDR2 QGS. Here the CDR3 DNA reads TGTGCTCTTGGGGAACGGGGCTCTGGTCCTGGGGGATACGTGAGGAACACCGATAAACTCATCTTT. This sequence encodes CALGERGSGPGGYVRNTDKLIF.

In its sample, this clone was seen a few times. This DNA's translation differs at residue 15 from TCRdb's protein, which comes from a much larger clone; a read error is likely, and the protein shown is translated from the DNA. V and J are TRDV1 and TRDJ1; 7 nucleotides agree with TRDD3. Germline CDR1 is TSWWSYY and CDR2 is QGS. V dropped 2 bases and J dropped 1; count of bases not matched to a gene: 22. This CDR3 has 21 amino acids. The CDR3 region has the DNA TGTGCTCTTGGGGAATCCCCACCGCCTAAGAGGGATACTCCCTCCACCGATAAACTCATCTTT. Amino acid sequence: CALGESPPPKRDTPSTDKLIF.

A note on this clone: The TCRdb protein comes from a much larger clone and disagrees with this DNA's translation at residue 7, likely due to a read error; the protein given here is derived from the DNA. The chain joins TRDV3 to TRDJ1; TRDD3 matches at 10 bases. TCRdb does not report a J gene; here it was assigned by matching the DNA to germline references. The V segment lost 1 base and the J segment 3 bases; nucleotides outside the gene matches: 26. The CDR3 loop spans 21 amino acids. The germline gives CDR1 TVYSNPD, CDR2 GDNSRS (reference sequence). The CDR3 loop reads CAFNSRQFHYWGMNIPDKLIF. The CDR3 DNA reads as TGTGCCTTTAATTCGCGCCAATTCCACTACTGGGGGATGAATATCCCCGATAAACTCATCTTT.